These 14 T cell receptor beta chains came from one sample sequenced in a study of cytomegalovirus exposure and HLA in healthy donors. PCR involved 60 Vbeta and 13 Jbeta primers. Generated by immunoSEQ multiplex PCR, the TCRdb table keeps only in-frame clones and is missing some. Seen here are about 97,000 clones, roughly four fifths observed once, and the top ten hold 5.2%. The sequenced sample was PBMCs. These receptor sequences come from a man aged 35-49 years in good health and CMV-seropositive.

The chain has TRBV29-1 and TRBJ2-2; D is uncertain. The CDR3 is 16 amino acids. Trimming removed 7 bases at V and 0 bases at J, with 18 bases between. Germline V gene sequence: CDR1 SQVTM, CDR2 ANQGSEA. The CDR3 DNA follows: TGCAGCGCTGTTTCTGGCTTCAGATCGAACACCGGGGAGCTGTTTTTT. It codes for CSAVSGFRSNTGELFF.

This chain joins TRBV6-5 and TRBJ1-1; the D gene is possibly TRBD1 (6 bases). V lost 2 bases and J 1 base, leaving 11 bases between the germline ends. This CDR3 has 15 amino acids. The germline V gene has CDR1 MNHEY and CDR2 SVGAGI. CDR3 in amino acids: CASSYKIGGNTEAFF. In DNA form, the CDR3 reads TGTGCCAGCAGTTACAAGATAGGGGGGAACACTGAAGCTTTCTTT.

The rearrangement links TRBV7-2 to TRBJ1-2; no definite D call. V lost 2 bases, J lost 5 bases, and 6 bases lay in between. Germline V lookup: CDR1 SGHTA, CDR2 FQGNSA. CDR3 length: 12 amino acids. CDR3 sequence: CASSLNRYGYTF. The CDR3 region has the DNA TGTGCCAGCAGCTTAAACCGGTATGGCTACACCTTC.

The CDR3 spells CACTRGALYEQYF. In nucleotides, the CDR3 is TGTGCCTGCACCCGGGGAGCGCTCTACGAGCAGTACTTC. The chain links TRBV2 to TRBJ2-7, with a weak D call TRBD2 (5 bases). The germline gives CDR1 SNHLY, CDR2 FYNNEI. The CDR3 spans 13 residues. V was shortened by 11 bases and J by 3 bases, with 17 bases between the two germline ends.

This clone was counted once. The V call is TRBV7-8, the J call TRBJ2-7; 10 bases line up with TRBD2. The J segment lost 10 bases and the V segment lost 1 base, leaving 4 bases of the junction unmatched. This CDR3 has 13 amino acids. Germline values: CDR1 SGHVS, CDR2 FQNEAQ. CDR3 amino acids: CASSLEWTSGQYF. As DNA, the CDR3 is TGTGCCAGCAGCTTAGAATGGACTAGCGGACAGTACTTC.

CDR3 coding DNA: TGTGCCAGCAGCCAAGATTTGGGCCCCGAAGCTTTCTTT. Its translation is CASSQDLGPEAFF. The chain joins TRBV4-2 to TRBJ1-1, with D unresolved. The V end lost 0 bases, the J end lost 8 bases, and 10 bases lay between the germline ends. Germline V CDR1 and CDR2: LGHNA, YNFKEQ. This CDR3 comprises 13 residues.

The CDR3 coding sequence is TGCGCCAGCAGCCAATTCACAGGGCACCCGTTCTTC. This translates into CASSQFTGHPFF. The V call is TRBV4-1, the J call TRBJ2-1; perhaps TRBD1 as D (6 bases). V gave up 2 bases and J gave up 15 bases, with 14 bases separating them. CDR3 size: 12 residues. In germline, CDR1 is MGHRA, CDR2 YSYEKL.

This clone was picked up one time. The CDR3 bases are TGTGCCAGCAGCTTGGTGGCCACGAGCACAGATACGCAGTATTTT. Translating gives CASSLVATSTDTQYF. The chain employs TRBV11-2 and TRBJ2-3; D unclear. This CDR3 has 15 amino acids. CDR1 is SGHAT, CDR2 FQNNGV, per germline. Trimming left V 3 bases short and J 0 bases short, with 10 bases between.

V is TRBV19 and J is TRBJ2-7, with TRBD1 identical over 7 bases. Trimming took 3 bases from V and 3 from J; bases not matched to a gene: 5. Germline V gene lookup returns CDR1 LNHDA and CDR2 SQIVND (reference sequence). The CDR3 extends over 14 amino acids. This CDR3 is CASSIGTARYEQYF. The CDR3 region has the DNA TGTGCCAGTAGTATCGGGACAGCTCGCTACGAGCAGTACTTC.

As regards this clone: The sample holds other DNA sequences that translate to the same CDR3. This chain joins TRBV7-9 and TRBJ1-1; 7 bases are a match to TRBD1. Per the germline V gene, CDR1 is SEHNR and CDR2 is FQNEAQ (reference sequence). V gave up 1 base and J gave up 6 bases; unmatched junction bases: 2. The CDR3 totals 13 residues. The chain's CDR3 is CASSLGQGSEAFF. In DNA, the CDR3 is TGTGCCAGCAGCTTAGGACAGGGCTCTGAAGCTTTCTTT.

V gene TRBV9 combines with J gene TRBJ1-2; a possible D gene is TRBD1 (6 bases). CDR3 size: 14 residues. Trimming took off 0 bases at V and 7 bases at J, with 13 bases between the two ends. Germline V gives CDR1 SGDLS, CDR2 YYNGEE. CDR3 loop: CASSVDPGGAGYTF. Here the CDR3 DNA reads TGTGCCAGCAGCGTAGACCCGGGGGGGGCTGGCTACACCTTC.

The table lists this clone with a count of one. The chain is built from TRBV19 and TRBJ1-2; maybe TRBD1 (5 bases). V shed 3 bases and J shed 0 bases, with 14 bases lying between them. Germline CDR1 LNHDA, CDR2 SQIVND (reference sequence). This CDR3 is built from 16 residues. As DNA, the CDR3 is TGTGCCAGTAGTATTGGGGGGGGAGCGACTAACTATGGCTACACCTTC. This gives the protein CASSIGGGATNYGYTF.

The rearrangement joins TRBV7-3 to TRBJ2-2; a possible D gene is TRBD2 (6 bases). This CDR3 is built from 14 residues. Between the trimmed V and J ends, which lost 6 bases and 5 bases, there was a span of 13 bases. The germline V gene has CDR1 SGHTA and CDR2 FQGTGA. In DNA form, the CDR3 reads TGTGCCAGCAGTCCCCTCGGGACTACCGGGGAGCTGTTTTTT. Translation: CASSPLGTTGELFF.

The chain uses TRBV27 and TRBJ2-5; 9 bases line up with TRBD2. The CDR3 length is 16 residues. V shed 6 bases and J 5 bases; nucleotides not matched to a gene: 13. Germline CDR1 is MNHEY and CDR2 is SMNVEV (reference sequence). The CDR3 DNA reads as TGTGCCAGCAGGCTGACTAGCGGAGTCGTTGGGGAGACCCAGTACTTC. Protein sequence: CASRLTSGVVGETQYF.